These 30 T cell receptor beta chains came from one sample sequenced in a study of CD8+CD57+ T cells in acquired aplastic anemia. The authors sequenced patients whose flow cytometry had shown CD8+CD57+ cell expansion. The template used for profiling TCR beta VDJ and CDR3 was genomic DNA. TCRdb independently ran MiXCR on the reads; one entry per CDR3 protein. The repertoire holds roughly 100,000 distinct CDR3 sequences, with 55% to 70% as singletons. Sample: sorted CD4+, CD8+, or CD8+CD57+ T cells (not recorded which) from PBMCs. All receptors derive from a human donor with aplastic anemia.

This clonotype was seen a single time. V and J are TRBV20-1 and TRBJ2-1; D gene ambiguous. Trimming took off 3 bases at V and 5 bases at J, with 8 bases between the two ends. The CDR3 extends over 12 amino acids. Germline lookup yields CDR1 DFQATT and CDR2 SNEGSKA (reference sequence). The CDR3 coding sequence is TGCAGTGCTAGTCAGAATAACAATGAGCAGTTCTTC. It specifies CSASQNNNEQFF.

This clonotype was counted a few times. The chain couples TRBV10-3 to TRBJ1-3, with 9 positions matching TRBD1. Per germline, CDR1 ENHRY and CDR2 SYGVKD. This CDR3 contains 14 residues. V trimming: 6 bases; J trimming: 3 bases; junction bases outside the gene matches: 3. Written as DNA, the CDR3 is TGTGCCATCAGACAGGGGGCGAGTGGAAACACCATATATTTT. Translation gives CAIRQGASGNTIYF.

This clonotype was seen just once. The J gene is TRBJ1-3, the V gene TRBV10-2, with D maybe TRBD1 (5 bases). Germline-derived CDR1 and CDR2 are WSHSY and SAAADI. The V and J ends lost 6 bases and 1 base respectively, with 16 bases between them. CDR3 length equals 16 residues. CDR3 residues: CASSLKEAGSGNTIYF. CDR3 sequence (DNA): TGCGCCAGCAGCCTAAAGGAGGCAGGGTCTGGAAACACCATATATTTT.

This clonotype has ten or more counts. The chain recombines TRBV4-1 with TRBJ2-7; unclear D gene. Germline V CDR1 and CDR2: MGHRA, YSYEKL. The CDR3 loop spans 16 amino acids. Trimming removed 1 base at V and 3 bases at J, with 16 bases between. CDR3: CASSQGPPDIDYEQYF. CDR3 sequence (DNA): TGCGCCAGCAGCCAAGGTCCCCCCGACATCGACTACGAGCAGTACTTC.

V is TRBV24-1 and J is TRBJ2-1; 9 bases are a match to TRBD2. Unmatched junction bases numbered 5, after V lost 3 bases and J lost 6 bases. The length of the CDR3 is 15 residues. Germline values: CDR1 KGHDR, CDR2 SFDVKD. This chain's CDR3 is CATSDRLAGVNEQFF. The DNA for the CDR3 is TGTGCCACCAGTGATAGATTAGCGGGAGTCAATGAGCAGTTCTTC.

The chain couples TRBV19 to TRBJ2-3, with D perhaps matching TRBD1 (6 bases). Germline CDR1 and CDR2: LNHDA and SQIVND (reference sequence). Trimming removed 8 bases from V and 1 base from J, with 16 bases in between. This CDR3 has 15 residues. This chain's CDR3 is CASRQQGMGTDTQYF. As DNA, the CDR3 is TGTGCCAGTCGCCAACAGGGCATGGGCACAGATACGCAGTATTTT. Full variable domain (missing parts from reference TRBV19 and TRBJ2-3): DGGITQSPKYLFRKEGQNVTLSCEQNLNHDAMYWYRQDPGQGLRLIYYSQIVNDFQKGDIAEGYSVSREKKESFPLTVTSAQKNPTAFYLCASRQQGMGTDTQYFGPGTRLTVL.

This clonotype occurred a few times. The V call is TRBV19, the J call TRBJ2-1, with 8 bases identical to TRBD2. Germline lookup yields CDR1 LNHDA and CDR2 SQIVND (reference sequence). CDR3 length equals 13 residues. V lost 9 bases to trimming and J lost 5 bases; unmatched junction nucleotides: 6. The CDR3 reads CASCPGGDNEQFF. For the CDR3, the DNA is TGTGCCAGCTGCCCCGGGGGGGACAATGAGCAGTTCTTC.

This chain links TRBV4-1 with TRBJ2-7; 7 positions agree with TRBD1. V trimming: 4 bases; J trimming: 9 bases; junction bases outside the gene matches: 18. Germline values: CDR1 MGHRA, CDR2 YSYEKL. The CDR3 loop spans 16 amino acids. The CDR3 spells CASSLTTGIEYVGQYF. The CDR3 DNA follows: TGCGCCAGCAGCCTTACGACAGGGATCGAATACGTTGGGCAGTACTTC.

The chain employs TRBV15 and TRBJ2-1; D perhaps matches TRBD2 (6 bases). Trimming shortened V by 0 bases and J by 1 base, and 16 bases separated the two germline ends. Germline loops: CDR1 LNHNV, CDR2 YYDKDF (reference sequence). This CDR3 contains 18 residues. As DNA, the CDR3 is TGTGCCACCAGCAGAGATTGGTCCTTGCGGGGTTCCTACAATGAGCAGTTCTTC. Its protein is CATSRDWSLRGSYNEQFF.

This clonotype was counted between two and nine times. The chain joins TRBV20-1 to TRBJ1-2; a weak D match, TRBD1 (5 bases). From germline, CDR1 is DFQATT and CDR2 SNEGSKA (reference sequence). This CDR3 is built from 13 residues. The V gene lost 4 bases and the J gene lost 8 bases, with 17 bases spanning the gap. The CDR3, as DNA: TGCAGTGCTACCCGAGTGGGGGGATACGGCTACACCTTC. This gives the protein CSATRVGGYGYTF.

The V gene is TRBV12-3 or TRBV12-4, the J gene TRBJ2-1; 11 bases match TRBD2. The J segment lost 10 bases and the V segment lost 8 bases, leaving 13 bases of the junction unmatched. CDR3 length equals 15 residues. Here the CDR3 DNA reads TGTGCCAGCCGTACCCCGGGACTAGCGGCTTTCGAGCAGTTCTTC. Protein sequence: CASRTPGLAAFEQFF.

This clonotype has at least ten counts. V and J are TRBV13 and TRBJ2-1; 12 nucleotides agree with TRBD1. The CDR3 contains 15 residues. Trimming took 3 bases from V and 7 from J; bases not matched to a gene: 4. In germline, CDR1 is PRHDT, CDR2 FYEKMQ (reference sequence). The CDR3 DNA reads as TGTGCCAGCAGCTTCCGGGACAGGGGGCGTAATGAGCAGTTCTTC. Protein product: CASSFRDRGRNEQFF.

This clonotype was seen only a few times. This chain uses TRBV20-1 with TRBJ2-5; maybe TRBD1 (5 bases). The CDR3 totals 13 residues. The germline CDR1 and CDR2 sequences are DFQATT and SNEGSKA (reference sequence). V dropped 6 bases and J dropped 5 bases, with 16 bases sitting between them. CDR3 protein: CSAEQTVGETQYF. DNA for the CDR3: TGCAGTGCGGAACAGACAGTGGGGGAGACCCAGTACTTC.

This clonotype has at least ten counts. The chain couples TRBV6-4 to TRBJ1-5; no definite D call. Germline V gives CDR1 MRHNA, CDR2 SNTAGT. This CDR3 region has 13 residues. V was trimmed by 3 bases and J by 4 bases, leaving 7 bases between them. CDR3 nucleotide sequence: TGTGCCAGCAGTGAGAGGGAAAATCAGCCCCAGCATTTT. Its translation: CASSERENQPQHF.

The CDR3 DNA sequence: TGTGCCAGCAGTGTGCGGGGATTGGGCAATCAGCCCCAGCATTTT. This gives the protein CASSVRGLGNQPQHF. The gene calls are TRBV2 and TRBJ1-5; D ambiguous. Trimming shortened V by 4 bases and J by 2 bases, and 12 bases separated the two germline ends. Germline CDR1 reads SNHLY; CDR2 reads FYNNEI. The CDR3 runs 15 residues.

At least ten counts were recorded for this clonotype. The chain carries TRBV7-9 and TRBJ2-7; D not resolved. Trimming took off 4 bases at V and 3 bases at J, with 19 bases between the two ends. The CDR3 extends over 16 amino acids. Germline values: CDR1 SEHNR, CDR2 FQNEAQ (reference sequence). The chain's CDR3 is CASSSHPKVSSYEQYF. The CDR3 coding sequence is TGTGCCAGCAGCTCACACCCCAAGGTCTCGAGCTACGAGCAGTACTTC. The full variable domain, with the rest looked up from reference TRBV7-9 and TRBJ2-7, is DTGVSQNPRHKITKRGQNVTFRCDPISEHNRLYWYRQTLGQGPEFLTYFQNEAQLEKSRLLSDRFSAERPKGSFSTLEIQRTEQGDSAMYLCASSSHPKVSSYEQYFGPGTRLTVT.

This clonotype was seen once. The chain has TRBV20-1 and TRBJ2-7; 10 nucleotides agree with TRBD2. The CDR3 runs to 13 residues. Trimming cost V 5 bases and J 2 bases; bases outside gene matches: 3. Germline loops: CDR1 DFQATT, CDR2 SNEGSKA (reference sequence). DNA of the CDR3: TGCAGTGCTGGGACTAGCGAAGCCTACGAGCAGTACTTC. Protein: CSAGTSEAYEQYF.

The chain has TRBV20-1 and TRBJ1-1; a weak D match, TRBD1 (6 bases). This CDR3 has 13 amino acids. The V end was cut by 6 bases, the J end by 8 bases, with 19 bases between. The germline V gene encodes CDR1 DFQATT and CDR2 SNEGSKA (reference sequence). The CDR3 spells CSAEAGTKREAFF. The CDR3 DNA reads TGCAGTGCGGAGGCCGGGACAAAACGGGAAGCTTTCTTT.

The chain links TRBV29-1 to TRBJ2-7; weak D call: TRBD2 (6 bases). Between the trimmed V and J ends, which lost 7 bases and 5 bases, there was a span of 15 bases. The CDR3 runs 12 residues. Germline V lookup: CDR1 SQVTM, CDR2 ANQGSEA. As DNA, the CDR3 is TGCAGCGCCCAAATCGGGGGACACGAGCAGTACTTC. Protein sequence: CSAQIGGHEQYF.

The chain joins TRBV7-9 to TRBJ2-5; D is unclear. CDR3 length: 13 amino acids. CDR1 and CDR2 from the germline V gene are SEHNR and FQNEAQ (reference sequence). Trimming took off 1 base at V and 4 bases at J, with 7 bases between the two ends. CDR3 sequence: CASSLVPIETQYF. CDR3 bases: TGTGCCAGCAGCTTAGTACCCATAGAGACCCAGTACTTC.

This clonotype appeared once. The chain carries TRBV11-2 and TRBJ2-7; D uncertain. Germline V gene data show CDR1 as SGHAT and CDR2 as FQNNGV. V was clipped by 1 base and J by 5 bases, with 12 bases between them. This CDR3 region has 14 residues. The CDR3 coding sequence is TGTGCCAGCAGCTTAGTGTCGGTCACCCACGAGCAGTACTTC. Encoded protein: CASSLVSVTHEQYF.

The rearrangement links TRBV5-1 to TRBJ2-7, with D possibly TRBD1 on 6 matching bases. CDR3 length equals 14 residues. Germline V gene data show CDR1 as SGHRS and CDR2 as YFSETQ. Deletions cut 4 bases from V and 1 base from J, with 12 bases between. CDR3 amino acids: CASSPGTPSYEQYF. In DNA, the CDR3 is TGCGCCAGCAGCCCCGGGACACCTTCCTACGAGCAGTACTTC.

This sequence joins TRBV7-6 and TRBJ1-1; 10 positions match TRBD1. The V segment lost 5 bases and the J segment 5 bases; nucleotides outside the gene matches: 8. This CDR3 contains 15 residues. Germline V CDR1 and CDR2: SGHVS, FNYEAQ. CDR3 sequence (DNA): TGTGCCAGCAGCGGGGGACAGGGGAGGAGTACTGAAGCTTTCTTT. Its translation: CASSGGQGRSTEAFF.

The chain is built from TRBV6-4 and TRBJ2-6; D unclear. Trimming shortened V by 2 bases and J by 0 bases, and 14 bases separated the two germline ends. The CDR3 spans 18 residues. The germline V gene encodes CDR1 MRHNA and CDR2 SNTAGT. CDR3 region: CASSDPWNSNSGANVLTF. CDR3 in DNA: TGTGCCAGCAGTGACCCTTGGAACTCAAACTCTGGGGCCAACGTCCTGACTTTC.

The chain carries TRBV4-1 and TRBJ2-7, with 8 bases lining up with TRBD1. Per the germline V gene, CDR1 is MGHRA and CDR2 is YSYEKL. The CDR3 has 15 residues. The J segment lost 1 base and the V segment lost 4 bases, leaving 6 bases of the junction unmatched. Here the CDR3 DNA reads TGCGCCAGCAGCCCAGGACAGGGAAGGTCCTACGAGCAGTACTTC. It translates to CASSPGQGRSYEQYF.

This chain links TRBV20-1 with TRBJ2-3, with D tentatively TRBD2 (6 bases). The CDR3 extends over 13 amino acids. Germline V CDR1 and CDR2: DFQATT, SNEGSKA (reference sequence). Trimming removed 4 bases at V and 3 bases at J, with 11 bases between. The CDR3 bases are TGCAGTGCTATATTGGCGGGAACAGATACGCAGTATTTT. Protein product: CSAILAGTDTQYF.

The V gene is TRBV30, the J gene TRBJ2-3; unclear D gene. This CDR3 contains 13 residues. V was shortened by 4 bases and J by 0 bases, with 8 bases between the two germline ends. The germline gives CDR1 GTSNPN, CDR2 SVGIG (reference sequence). The CDR3 DNA reads TGTGCCTGGACAGAATTTAGCACAGATACGCAGTATTTT. Its translation is CAWTEFSTDTQYF.

The rearrangement links TRBV7-3 to TRBJ1-6, with D perhaps TRBD1 (5 bases). CDR1 and CDR2 (germline): SGHTA, FQGTGA. CDR3 length equals 14 residues. With 2 bases removed from V and 8 bases from J, the gap between germline ends came to 10 bases. CDR3 in DNA: TGTGCCAGCAGCTTAGGGGGTTCTGATTCACCCCTCCACTTT. This codes for CASSLGGSDSPLHF.

V usage is TRBV20-1 and J usage is TRBJ2-7; weak D call: TRBD2 (5 bases). V was pared by 6 bases and J by 7 bases, with 19 bases between. Germline values: CDR1 DFQATT, CDR2 SNEGSKA (reference sequence). The CDR3 has 13 amino acids. CDR3 residues: CSATQPGRREQYF. The CDR3 DNA reads TGCAGTGCAACCCAGCCGGGCAGGAGGGAGCAGTACTTC.

V and J are TRBV24-1 and TRBJ1-5; D is ambiguous. Trimming cost V 4 bases and J 2 bases, with 2 bases left between them. Germline V gene lookup returns CDR1 KGHDR and CDR2 SFDVKD. The CDR3 has 12 residues. CDR3 DNA: TGTGCCACCAGTGAGGGCAATCAGCCCCAGCATTTT. Protein: CATSEGNQPQHF.